These T cell receptor beta chains were read from a single sample in a study of T-cell reconstitution after alpha-beta-depleted transplantation in children. In TCRdb, the PCR reads were re-called with MiXCR into one record per CDR3 protein. The table lists a few hundred thousand distinct CDR3 sequences, 10% of them singletons. The material was PBMCs from the stem cell graft donor, obtained from the stem cell graft. The receptors stem from a human donor who donated a stem cell graft to a child with acute lymphoblastic leukemia. The CDR3 runs from the conserved cysteine through the conserved F or W. A D gene is named only where the DNA matches it firmly. Only some rows state a clone size, as once, few, many or a class for expanded clones.

TRBJ2-1	TRBV12-3/TRBV12-4	few	-	CASSFRLPGVSYNEQFF	TGTGCCAGCAGTTTTAGGTTACCGGGAGTCTCCTACAATGAGCAGTTCTTC
TRBJ2-1	TRBV7-2	few	-	CASSLALQSNEQFF	TGTGCCAGCAGCTTAGCGCTACAGAGCAATGAGCAGTTCTTC
TRBJ2-1	TRBV24-1	many	-	CATSDSGTPPGNEQFF	TGTGCCACCAGTGATTCCGGGACACCCCCGGGCAATGAGCAGTTCTTC
TRBJ2-7	TRBV7-9	many	-	CASRKITGGQSDEQYF	TGTGCCAGCAGAAAAATCACTGGCGGCCAGAGCGACGAGCAGTACTTC
TRBJ2-7	TRBV6-2/TRBV6-3	-	TRBD2	CASSYTTSGTLPGYEQYF	TGTGCCAGCAGTTACACGACTAGCGGGACGCTCCCCGGCTACGAGCAGTACTTC
TRBJ2-7	TRBV2	many	TRBD1	CASSFTGGNEQYF	TGTGCCAGCAGTTTTACAGGGGGGAACGAGCAGTACTTC
TRBJ1-4	TRBV6-5	-	TRBD1	CASSYSRGLEKLFF	TGTGCCAGCAGTTACTCTAGGGGGCTTGAAAAACTGTTTTTT
TRBJ2-1	TRBV20-1	-	TRBD2	CSARARVVAGEVDEQFF	TGCAGTGCTAGAGCGAGGGTGGTAGCGGGAGAAGTAGATGAGCAGTTCTTC
TRBJ2-5	TRBV3-1	-	-	CASSHRRETQYF	TGTGCCAGCAGCCACAGGAGAGAGACCCAGTACTTC
TRBJ2-4	TRBV7-8	few	TRBD1	CASSSRDRAYYF	TGTGCCAGCAGCTCGCGGGACAGGGCCTATTACTTC
TRBJ1-1	TRBV5-4	once	-	CASSLMKGRTEAFF	TGTGCCAGCAGCTTGATGAAGGGTCGAACTGAAGCTTTCTTT
TRBJ2-5	TRBV28	few	TRBD2	CASSPPLVRPSGRAYETQYF	TGTGCCAGCAGTCCCCCCCTAGTTCGCCCTAGCGGGAGGGCCTATGAGACCCAGTACTTC
TRBJ1-5	TRBV28	few	-	CASSFPGSSNQPQHF	TGTGCCAGCAGTTTCCCCGGGTCTAGCAATCAGCCCCAGCATTTT